This T cell receptor beta chain is from a study of T-cell reconstitution after alpha-beta-depleted transplantation in children. This clonotype was detected only a few times. Preparation of the TCRbeta library used unique molecular identifiers. Each CDR3 protein gets one entry after TCRdb re-called the PCR reads with MiXCR. The sample contains about 72,000 distinct CDR3 sequences, around 6.6% of which appear only once. The sample in question was PBMCs from the stem cell graft donor, obtained from the stem cell graft. This sequence was found in a human donor who donated a stem cell graft to a child with acute lymphoblastic leukemia.

CDR3 residues: CASSLAGGDQPQHF. The CDR3 nucleotides are TGTGCCAGCAGCTTAGCAGGGGGGGATCAGCCCCAGCATTTT. The rearrangement joins TRBV7-6 to TRBJ1-5; D may be TRBD1 (6 bases). Germline V lookup: CDR1 SGHVS, CDR2 FNYEAQ. There are 14 residues in the CDR3. The ends were cut back, 0 bases at V and 5 bases at J, with 8 bases in the middle.